This T cell receptor (beta chain) was sequenced during a study of cytomegalovirus exposure and HLA in healthy donors. As for the study in general: Inside one of the first data releases sat 80 million to 95 million unique TCRs taken from HLA-typed donors.

In germline, CDR1 is SGHRS, CDR2 YFSETQ. The CDR3 loop spans 15 amino acids. Both 60 Vbeta primers and 13 Jbeta primers went into the PCR. Here immunoSEQ multiplex PCR was the method, and the copy in TCRdb shows in-frame clones only, minus some. The sample has 200,000 or so clones; 82% are singletons. Notes on this clone: The germline gene is not matched at one end of the junction; a read error may be the cause. Other DNA sequences of this sample code for an identical CDR3.

The V and J genes are TRBV5-1 and TRBJ1-1, with 8 bases matching TRBD1. The specimen sequenced was PBMCs. The source of this sequence is a woman aged 40-49 years in good health and CMV-seronegative. CDR3 sequence: CASSLRRDRNTEAFF. The CDR3 nucleotides read TGCGCCAGCAGCTTGCGCCGGGACAGGAATACTGAAGCCTTCTTT.